These T cell receptor beta chains were read from a single sample in a study of T cells expressing NK-cell markers. TCRdb reprocessed the 5' RACE reads and stores each CDR3 protein as one record, lacking DNA. This listing includes about 460,000 distinct CDR3 sequences. Sequencing used blood T cells: a sorted CD56 or NKG2C T cell subset, CD4+ or CD8+ T cells, or bulk PBMC T cells (not recorded which). The receptor set was obtained from a woman between 50 and 59 years old in good health. Both conserved end residues are part of each CDR3. Each record gives: J gene, V gene, CDR3 protein.

TRBJ2-3,TRBV15,CATSAGLASTDTQYF
TRBJ1-1,TRBV3-1,CASSPQTGGMNTEAFF
TRBJ2-5,TRBV20-1,CSARDRSGRALGETQYF
TRBJ2-7,TRBV20-1,CSARRGLRDASYEQYF
TRBJ2-2,TRBV12-3/TRBV12-4,CASSTRKLAANTGELFF
TRBJ2-5,TRBV5-6,CASRLRQGQETQYF
TRBJ1-1,TRBV25-1,CATKGGHETLNTEAFF
TRBJ1-5,TRBV21-1,CASSWTLIQPQHF
TRBJ2-1,TRBV24-1,CATKPGISASGSYNEQFF
TRBJ2-3,TRBV11-2,CASSISRRGPYTDTQYF
TRBJ2-7,TRBV10-2,CASAAAGGREQYF
TRBJ2-5,TRBV12-3/TRBV12-4,CASRYSGAQRETQYF
TRBJ2-1,TRBV29-1,CSGTRLAGANEQFF
TRBJ2-3,TRBV5-1,CASIPGGPFQVADTQYF